This T cell receptor beta chain was recorded in a study of radiotherapy plus CTLA-4 blockade in lung cancer. Regarding the study as a whole: Response was reportedly best predicted by early blood T cell clone dynamics, with interferon-beta.

Sequenced by immunoSEQ multiplex PCR; TCRdb stores in-frame clones only, minus some. The sample has approximately 90,000 clones, roughly four fifths seen once. Of note for this clone: Its target is not known.

There are 14 residues in the CDR3. The V gene's germline CDR1 is SGHKS and CDR2 YYEKEE (reference sequence). V lost 3 bases to trimming and J lost 8 bases, with 14 bases between them. The chain uses TRBV5-5 and TRBJ1-4; D not resolved. The TCR originated in a human donor with non-small cell lung cancer who had stable disease on radiotherapy plus ipilimumab. The source was peripheral blood, collected from a patient treated with radiotherapy plus ipilimumab. CDR3 sequence (DNA): TGTGCCAGCAGCTCGAGCGCCTATGGGGAAAAACTGTTTTTT. Protein: CASSSSAYGEKLFF. The full variable domain, completed using reference TRBV5-5 and TRBJ1-4, is DAGVTQSPTHLIKTRGQQVTLRCSPISGHKSVSWYQQVLGQGPQFIFQYYEKEERGRGNFPDRFSARQFPNYSSELNVNALLLGDSALYLCASSSSAYGEKLFFGSGTQLSVL.